Described below is a single T cell receptor (beta chain) sequence and its context. The antigen is not known. The data derive from a study of cytomegalovirus exposure and HLA in healthy donors. A multiplex PCR was run with 60 Vbeta primers and 13 Jbeta primers. Sequenced by immunoSEQ multiplex PCR; TCRdb stores in-frame clones only, minus some. The repertoire has nearly 80,000 clones, under 85% of them found once; the top ten carry under 25%. Germline V lookup: CDR1 SGDLS, CDR2 YYNGEE. V was trimmed by 0 bases and J by 6 bases, leaving 5 bases between them. The CDR3 consists of 12 residues. Regarding the study as a whole: DRB1 had the most TCR associations and HLA-C the fewest, a later analysis found, with rates varying by HLA locus.

The TCR comes from a woman between 40 and 50 years old in good health and CMV-seropositive. What was sequenced was PBMCs. The chain recombines TRBV9 with TRBJ2-3; D is ambiguous. CDR3 bases: TGTGCCAGCAGCGTAGTACGGGATACGCAGTATTTT. The encoded protein is CASSVVRDTQYF.